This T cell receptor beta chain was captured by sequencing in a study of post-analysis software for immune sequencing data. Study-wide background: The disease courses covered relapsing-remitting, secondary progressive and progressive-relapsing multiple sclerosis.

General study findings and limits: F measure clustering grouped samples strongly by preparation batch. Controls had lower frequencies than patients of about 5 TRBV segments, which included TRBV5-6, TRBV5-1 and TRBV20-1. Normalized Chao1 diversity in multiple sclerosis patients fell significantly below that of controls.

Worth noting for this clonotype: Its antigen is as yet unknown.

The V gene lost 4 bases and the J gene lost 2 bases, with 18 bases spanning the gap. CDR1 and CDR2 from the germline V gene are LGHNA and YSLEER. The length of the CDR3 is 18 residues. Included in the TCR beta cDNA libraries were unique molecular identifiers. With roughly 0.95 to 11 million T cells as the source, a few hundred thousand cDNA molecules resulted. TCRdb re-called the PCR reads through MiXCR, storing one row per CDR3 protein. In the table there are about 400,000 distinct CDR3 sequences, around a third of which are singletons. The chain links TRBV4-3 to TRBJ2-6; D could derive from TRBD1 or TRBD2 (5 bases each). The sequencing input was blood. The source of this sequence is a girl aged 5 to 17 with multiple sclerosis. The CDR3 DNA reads TGCGCCAGCAGCCGGGGGACGGCCCTATCTACTGGGGCCAACGTCCTGACTTTC. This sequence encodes CASSRGTALSTGANVLTF.